One and the same sample provided the 9 T cell receptor beta chains below, sequenced in a study of human thymus T cells. Libraries were prepared by immunoSEQ multiplex PCR; TCRdb keeps only in-frame clonotypes and omits some of them. The data show 55,000 to 85,000 clones, with 85% to 95% seen just once and under 0.04% held by the top ten. Corrective heart surgery yielded the resections from which the thymus tissue came. Sequencing used thymus tissue. The receptors here all came from a girl under two years old with a congenital heart defect but otherwise immunologically healthy.

The chain combines TRBV6-5 with TRBJ2-1, with 12 bases lining up with TRBD2. V lost 2 bases to trimming and J lost 10 bases; unmatched junction nucleotides: 6. Per germline, CDR1 MNHEY and CDR2 SVGAGI. The CDR3 runs 15 residues. CDR3: CASSYPTSGRGEQFF. The DNA of the CDR3 is TGTGCCAGCAGTTACCCGACTAGCGGGAGAGGCGAGCAGTTCTTC.

This clone was counted a single time. The CDR3 DNA reads as TGTGCCAGCAGCTTACGGCCCCGGACTAGCGGTAACACCGGGGAGCTGTTTTTT. Translation: CASSLRPRTSGNTGELFF. This chain connects TRBV7-6 to TRBJ2-2; 10 bases fit TRBD2. The CDR3 spans 18 residues. V lost 2 bases to trimming and J lost 2 bases; unmatched junction nucleotides: 8. Germline values: CDR1 SGHVS, CDR2 FNYEAQ.

The rearrangement joins TRBV18 to TRBJ2-7, with 9 bases that match TRBD1. With 4 bases clipped from V and 1 base from J, the junction kept 2 bases outside the gene matches. Germline CDR1 is KGHSH and CDR2 is LQKENI. The CDR3 loop spans 14 amino acids. CDR3 loop: CASSQGTGSYEQYF. DNA of the CDR3: TGTGCCAGCTCACAGGGGACAGGGTCCTACGAGCAGTACTTC. The full variable domain, in which reference TRBV18 and TRBJ2-7 provide the parts outside the CDR3, is NAGVMQNPRHLVRRRGQEARLRCSPMKGHSHVYWYRQLPEEGLKFMVYLQKENIIDESGMPKERFSAEFPKEGPSILRIQQVVRGDSAAYFCASSQGTGSYEQYFGPGTRLTVT.

This chain joins TRBV18 and TRBJ1-1; D uncertain. Trimming left V 3 bases short and J 1 base short, with 6 bases between. This CDR3 has 13 amino acids. Germline V lookup: CDR1 KGHSH, CDR2 LQKENI. CDR3 DNA: TGTGCCAGCTCACCCCTCAAGAACACTGAAGCTTTCTTT. Translating it yields CASSPLKNTEAFF.

The chain uses TRBV30 and TRBJ2-3; the match to TRBD1 covers 7 bases. Per the germline V gene, CDR1 is GTSNPN and CDR2 is SVGIG (reference sequence). V shed 4 bases and J 1 base; nucleotides not matched to a gene: 5. This CDR3 is built from 14 residues. CDR3 sequence: CAWKTGVGTDTQYF. The CDR3 DNA is TGTGCCTGGAAAACAGGGGTGGGCACAGATACGCAGTATTTT.

The rearrangement links TRBV30 to TRBJ2-2; the match to TRBD2 covers 13 bases. V lost 2 bases, J lost 3 bases, and 9 bases stayed unmatched. Per the germline V gene, CDR1 is GTSNPN and CDR2 is SVGIG (reference sequence). The CDR3 is 18 amino acids. CDR3 amino acids: CAWSQRTSGSTDTGELFF. The CDR3 DNA follows: TGTGCCTGGAGTCAGAGGACTAGCGGGAGTACAGACACCGGGGAGCTGTTTTTT.

J is TRBJ2-1 and V is TRBV11-3, with TRBD1 matching 8 bases. This CDR3 region has 19 residues. The germline gives CDR1 SGHNT, CDR2 YENEEA. The V and J ends lost 2 bases and 0 bases, in that order; junction bases with no gene match: 12. The CDR3 loop reads CASSLTPGGGQSSYNEQFF. DNA of the CDR3: TGTGCCAGCAGCTTAACCCCAGGGGGCGGCCAGAGCTCCTACAATGAGCAGTTCTTC.

The CDR3: CASSPSTYEQYF. DNA of the CDR3: TGCGCCAGCAGCCCGTCGACCTACGAGCAGTACTTC. The V and J genes are TRBV5-1 and TRBJ2-7, with no clear D. Germline-derived CDR1 and CDR2 are SGHRS and YFSETQ. The V end lost 4 bases, the J end lost 2 bases, and 7 bases lay between the germline ends. CDR3 size: 12 residues.

This clone has only one observation. This rearrangement joins TRBV19 to TRBJ2-1, with 10 bases fitting TRBD2. Trimming at V came to 9 bases and at J to 9 bases, leaving 5 bases not matched to a gene. Germline values: CDR1 LNHDA, CDR2 SQIVND (reference sequence). The CDR3 extends over 12 amino acids. For the CDR3, the DNA is TGTGCCAGCGCACGGACTAGCGGTGAGCAGTTCTTC. This codes for CASARTSGEQFF.